This is a list of T cell receptor beta chains from one sample in a study of cytomegalovirus exposure and HLA in healthy donors. Profiling relied on immunoSEQ multiplex PCR, and the TCRdb table lists in-frame clones only, not all of them. Of about 180,000 clones listed, 76% are singletons. The sample consisted of PBMCs. These receptors were obtained from a man between 18 and 29 years old in good health and CMV-seronegative. The CDR3 runs from the conserved cysteine through the conserved F or W. D genes are given only for firm matches. Clone size appears in some rows only: once, few, many, or a class for an expanded clone.

abundance: .; d_gene: .; j_gene: TRBJ2-1; v_gene: TRBV28; CDR3aa: CASGGFGAGNEQFF; CDR3nt: TGTGCCAGCGGGGGGTTCGGGGCTGGTAATGAGCAGTTCTTC
abundance: once; d_gene: .; j_gene: TRBJ1-3; v_gene: TRBV6-1; CDR3aa: CASSEAAFSGNTIYF; CDR3nt: TGTGCCAGCAGTGAGGCCGCATTCTCTGGAAACACCATATATTTT
abundance: .; d_gene: TRBD1; j_gene: TRBJ1-6; v_gene: TRBV10-3; CDR3aa: CAISESLTGDNSPLHF; CDR3nt: TGTGCCATCAGTGAGTCCCTCACAGGGGACAATTCACCCCTCCACTTT
abundance: .; d_gene: .; j_gene: TRBJ2-7; v_gene: TRBV4-1; CDR3aa: CASSQESLVPYEQYF; CDR3nt: TGCGCCAGCAGCCAAGAGTCACTAGTACCCTACGAGCAGTACTTC
abundance: .; d_gene: .; j_gene: TRBJ1-5; v_gene: TRBV6-1; CDR3aa: CASSFRVGLWPQHF; CDR3nt: TGTGCCAGCAGTTTCAGGGTTGGGTTGTGGCCCCAGCATTTT
abundance: few; d_gene: TRBD1; j_gene: TRBJ1-1; v_gene: TRBV7-9; CDR3aa: CASSPQGDVTEAFF; CDR3nt: TGTGCCAGCAGCCCTCAGGGGGATGTCACTGAAGCTTTCTTT
abundance: .; d_gene: .; j_gene: TRBJ1-1; v_gene: TRBV5-1; CDR3aa: CASSSGHTGYTEAFF; CDR3nt: TGCGCCAGCAGCTCCGGGCATACAGGGTATACTGAAGCTTTCTTT
abundance: .; d_gene: .; j_gene: TRBJ2-1; v_gene: TRBV5-6; CDR3aa: CASSFMAFNEQFF; CDR3nt: TGTGCCAGCAGCTTCATGGCCTTCAATGAGCAGTTCTTC
abundance: few; d_gene: TRBD1; j_gene: TRBJ2-7; v_gene: TRBV28; CDR3aa: CASSFRLPGQGLYEQYF; CDR3nt: TGTGCCAGCAGTTTTAGGCTCCCGGGACAGGGCTTATACGAGCAGTACTTC
abundance: few; d_gene: .; j_gene: TRBJ1-3; v_gene: TRBV7-2; CDR3aa: CASSFDSGNTIYF; CDR3nt: TGTGCCAGCAGCTTCGACAGTGGAAACACCATATATTTT
abundance: .; d_gene: TRBD1; j_gene: TRBJ1-4; v_gene: TRBV5-1; CDR3aa: CASSSGLTGANEKLFF; CDR3nt: TGCGCCAGCAGCTCAGGCCTTACAGGGGCGAATGAAAAACTGTTTTTT
abundance: once; d_gene: .; j_gene: TRBJ2-7; v_gene: TRBV28; CDR3aa: CASSSTFYTETGPYEQYF; CDR3nt: TGTGCCAGCAGTTCCACTTTTTATACTGAGACAGGTCCCTACGAGCAGTACTTC
abundance: .; d_gene: TRBD2; j_gene: TRBJ2-7; v_gene: TRBV2; CDR3aa: CASTPGGDTHYEQYF; CDR3nt: TGTGCCAGCACTCCCGGGGGGGACACCCACTACGAGCAGTACTTC
abundance: .; d_gene: TRBD1; j_gene: TRBJ1-1; v_gene: TRBV27; CDR3aa: CASSKTGRQGTEAFF; CDR3nt: TGTGCCAGCAGTAAGACAGGGAGACAGGGGACTGAAGCTTTCTTT
abundance: .; d_gene: TRBD2; j_gene: TRBJ2-1; v_gene: TRBV7-9; CDR3aa: CASSLPRTSSSYNEQFF; CDR3nt: TGTGCCAGCAGCTTACCCCGGACTAGCAGCTCCTACAATGAGCAGTTCTTC
abundance: .; d_gene: .; j_gene: TRBJ1-2; v_gene: TRBV6-1; CDR3aa: CASSVEQGSYGYTF; CDR3nt: TGTGCCAGCAGTGTCGAACAGGGCAGCTATGGCTACACCTTC
abundance: .; d_gene: .; j_gene: TRBJ1-2; v_gene: TRBV4-1; CDR3aa: CASSQGALLVSDYGYTF; CDR3nt: TGCGCCAGCAGCCAAGGAGCCCTCCTAGTTTCCGACTATGGCTACACCTTC
abundance: once; d_gene: .; j_gene: TRBJ2-3; v_gene: TRBV6-6; CDR3aa: CASSQVDTQYF; CDR3nt: TGTGCCAGCTCACAAGTAGATACGCAGTATTTT
abundance: .; d_gene: .; j_gene: TRBJ2-7; v_gene: TRBV10-3; CDR3aa: CAIREVGAGEQYF; CDR3nt: TGTGCCATCCGAGAAGTGGGAGCCGGTGAGCAGTACTTC
abundance: .; d_gene: .; j_gene: TRBJ2-1; v_gene: TRBV5-6; CDR3aa: CASSLDLNEQFF; CDR3nt: TGTGCCAGCAGCTTGGATTTAAATGAGCAGTTCTTC
abundance: .; d_gene: .; j_gene: TRBJ2-4; v_gene: TRBV21-1; CDR3aa: CASSSGTGGREGGF; CDR3nt: TGTGCCAGCAGCAGCGGGACAGGGGGCCGGGAGGGAGGATTC
abundance: .; d_gene: TRBD1; j_gene: TRBJ1-2; v_gene: TRBV9; CDR3aa: CASSGPTGINGYTF; CDR3nt: TGTGCCAGCAGCGGACCGACAGGGATTAATGGCTACACCTTC
abundance: once; d_gene: .; j_gene: TRBJ1-1; v_gene: TRBV10-3; CDR3aa: CAISEDLRGLNTEAFF; CDR3nt: TGTGCCATCAGTGAGGATCTTAGGGGGTTGAACACTGAAGCTTTCTTT
abundance: .; d_gene: .; j_gene: TRBJ2-7; v_gene: TRBV7-2; CDR3aa: CASSLAGGPQREQYF; CDR3nt: TGTGCCAGCAGCTTAGCGGGGGGTCCCCAGAGGGAGCAGTACTTC
abundance: .; d_gene: TRBD2; j_gene: TRBJ2-3; v_gene: TRBV2; CDR3aa: CAGTAGGNTDTQYF; CDR3nt: TGTGCCGGCACGGCGGGGGGTAACACAGATACGCAGTATTTT
abundance: .; d_gene: .; j_gene: TRBJ1-2; v_gene: TRBV28; CDR3aa: CASSLSQGGGGGYTF; CDR3nt: TGTGCCAGCAGTTTATCCCAAGGGGGTGGAGGTGGCTACACCTTC
abundance: .; d_gene: TRBD1; j_gene: TRBJ1-2; v_gene: TRBV19; CDR3aa: CASSMDRGYGYTF; CDR3nt: TGTGCCAGTAGTATGGACAGGGGTTACGGCTACACCTTC